These 21 T cell receptor beta chains originate from one sample sequenced in a study of persistence of HIV-infected CD4 T cells. These receptors are not linked to any known antigen. Anti-CD3/anti-CD28 beads served as a nonspecific positive control stimulus. Sorting selected CD4+ T cells upregulating both CD40 ligand and CD69. This was the immunoSEQ version 4 assay in survey mode. Sequencing was performed with immunoSEQ multiplex PCR; in TCRdb, only in-frame clones are kept and a portion is missing. The sample lists fewer than 50,000 clones; 91% were seen once. Sequenced material: CD4+ T cells sorted from PBMCs after roughly 17-hour stimulation, taken from a patient who received antiretroviral therapy. The receptor set was obtained from an adult man with HIV who was CMV-seropositive.

A single count supports this clone. The chain combines TRBV14 with TRBJ1-2; 12 nucleotides line up with TRBD1. V shed 4 bases, J shed 3 bases, and the junction held 6 bases outside the gene matches. Germline V CDR1 and CDR2: SGHDN, FVKESK. This CDR3 region has 16 residues. In nucleotides, the CDR3 is TGTGCCAGCAGCCCCGGGACAGGGGGCGCCGACTATGGCTACACCTTC. Amino acids: CASSPGTGGADYGYTF.

The chain's CDR3 is CASKSDRSTDTQYF. The CDR3 bases are TGCGCCAGCAAGTCGGACAGAAGCACAGATACGCAGTATTTT. The genes are TRBV10-1 and TRBJ2-3; possible D gene TRBD1, 6 bases. This CDR3 has 14 amino acids. Trimming cost V 7 bases and J 0 bases, with 11 bases left between them. From germline, CDR1 is WNHNN and CDR2 SYGVQD (reference sequence).

The chain recombines TRBV15 with TRBJ2-5; the match to TRBD2 covers 10 bases. The CDR3 extends over 16 amino acids. Germline-derived CDR1 and CDR2 are LNHNV and YYDKDF (reference sequence). V shed 1 base, J shed 5 bases, and the junction held 7 bases outside the gene matches. The CDR3 nucleotides read TGTGCCACCAGCAGAGGCAAGCGGGGGGGCGATGAGACCCAGTACTTC. Encoded protein: CATSRGKRGGDETQYF.

The rearrangement uses TRBV28 and TRBJ2-3; D is ambiguous. The CDR3 is made up of 14 amino acids. Trimming shortened V by 4 bases and J by 0 bases, and 8 bases separated the two germline ends. Germline V gene data show CDR1 as MDHEN and CDR2 as SYDVKM. The CDR3 DNA is TGTGCCAGCAGTTATCAATCTAGCACAGATACGCAGTATTTT. Its translation is CASSYQSSTDTQYF.

The V call is TRBV9, the J call TRBJ2-7; 9 nucleotides agree with TRBD1. V was clipped by 3 bases and J by 1 base; unmatched bases: 5. Germline assignment: CDR1 SGDLS and CDR2 YYNGEE. The CDR3 covers 15 residues. CDR3 sequence: CASSAGTGYSYEQYF. The CDR3 DNA reads TGTGCCAGCAGCGCCGGGACAGGGTATTCCTACGAGCAGTACTTC. The full variable domain, completed using reference TRBV9 and TRBJ2-7, is DSGVTQTPKHLITATGQRVTLRCSPRSGDLSVYWYQQSLDQGLQFLIQYYNGEERAKGNILERFSAQQFPDLHSELNLSSLELGDSALYFCASSAGTGYSYEQYFGPGTRLTVT.

V and J are TRBV4-1 and TRBJ2-1; 7 positions agree with TRBD2. This CDR3 comprises 15 residues. CDR1 MGHRA and CDR2 YSYEKL come from the germline V gene. With V trimmed by 0 bases and J by 7 bases, 6 bases remained unmatched. DNA for the CDR3: TGCGCCAGCAGCCAAGATTCGGGGGGATGGAATGAGCAGTTCTTC. Residues: CASSQDSGGWNEQFF.

The genes are TRBV6-5 and TRBJ1-2; D not certain. V shed 2 bases and J shed 7 bases, with 8 bases lying between them. Germline V lookup: CDR1 MNHEY, CDR2 SVGAGI. This CDR3 has 12 amino acids. DNA for the CDR3: TGTGCCAGCAGTTACGGCGGCTTTGGCTACACCTTC. Translated, it gives CASSYGGFGYTF.

For the CDR3, the DNA is TGTGCCAGCAGTTACCGGGACTCCTCAGAGCAGTACTTC. This sequence encodes CASSYRDSSEQYF. The chain employs TRBV6-5 and TRBJ2-7; D might be TRBD2 (6 bases). The CDR3 has 13 amino acids. Trimming removed 2 bases at V and 7 bases at J, with 12 bases between. CDR1 MNHEY and CDR2 SVGAGI come from the germline V gene.

This sequence joins TRBV21-1 and TRBJ2-2. TRBV21-1 is classified as a pseudogene. The CDR3 sequence is 15 residues long. This CDR3 reads CASSKEGGGTGELFF. In nucleotides, the CDR3 is TGTGCCAGCAGCAAAGAAGGAGGGGGAACCGGGGAGCTGTTTTTT.

The chain links TRBV4-1 to TRBJ2-2; D possibly corresponds to TRBD1 (5 bases). The CDR3 length is 14 residues. Trimming shortened V by 6 bases and J by 7 bases, and 15 bases separated the two germline ends. Per the germline V gene, CDR1 is MGHRA and CDR2 is YSYEKL. The CDR3 nucleotides read TGCGCCAGCAGAGGGGTTACCATCGGCGGGGAGCTGTTTTTT. This codes for CASRGVTIGGELFF.

A few counts support this clone. The gene calls are TRBV28 and TRBJ1-5; 10 nucleotides align to TRBD1. This CDR3 is 16 amino acids long. V was clipped by 8 bases and J by 3 bases; unmatched bases: 10. The germline V gene has CDR1 MDHEN and CDR2 SYDVKM. The DNA of the CDR3 is TGTGCCAGCCGCTCCCGACAGGGGGCAAACAATCAGCCCCAGCATTTT. Its protein is CASRSRQGANNQPQHF.

The V call is TRBV27, the J call TRBJ2-7; 9 bases align to TRBD1. The J segment lost 1 base and the V segment lost 2 bases, leaving 0 bases of the junction unmatched. The CDR3 has 14 residues. Germline-derived CDR1 and CDR2 are MNHEY and SMNVEV (reference sequence). The chain's CDR3 is CASSLGTGSYEQYF. Here the CDR3 DNA reads TGTGCCAGCAGTTTAGGGACAGGGTCCTACGAGCAGTACTTC.

The V gene is TRBV9, the J gene TRBJ1-6; no clear D. Trimming pared 3 bases from V and 5 bases from J, leaving 12 bases between. CDR1 is SGDLS, CDR2 YYNGEE, per germline. CDR3 size: 15 residues. The CDR3 loop is CASSGSGGNNSPLHF. The DNA for the CDR3 is TGTGCCAGCAGCGGTAGTGGCGGAAATAATTCACCCCTCCACTTT.

The J gene is TRBJ1-1, the V gene TRBV10-1; D call uncertain. This CDR3 has 16 residues. Germline assignment: CDR1 WNHNN and CDR2 SYGVQD (reference sequence). V was pared by 2 bases and J by 4 bases, with 17 bases between. CDR3 nucleotides: TGCGCCAGCAGTGAGCTTGGCGTTGAGGCGCGCACTGAAGCTTTCTTT. Its protein is CASSELGVEARTEAFF.

The chain couples TRBV15 to TRBJ2-1; D ambiguous. CDR1 and CDR2 from the germline V gene are LNHNV and YYDKDF (reference sequence). The V end was cut by 1 base, the J end by 5 bases, with 3 bases between. The CDR3 runs to 12 residues. The CDR3 sequence is CATSRVDNEQFF. CDR3 nucleotide sequence: TGTGCCACCAGCAGAGTGGACAATGAGCAGTTCTTC.

This chain uses TRBV6-4 with TRBJ2-3; D unclear. This CDR3 has 16 residues. V lost 7 bases and J 0 bases, leaving 17 bases between the germline ends. CDR1 and CDR2 (germline): MRHNA, SNTAGT. CDR3 in DNA: TGTGCCAGCACTGGGTTGTGGGCGGATAGCACAGATACGCAGTATTTT. Amino acids: CASTGLWADSTDTQYF.

V usage is TRBV2 and J usage is TRBJ2-1, with D unresolved. V lost 5 bases, J lost 9 bases, and 14 bases lay in between. The CDR3 runs 13 residues. Per germline, CDR1 SNHLY and CDR2 FYNNEI. This chain's CDR3 is CASSPLSIGEQFF. Here the CDR3 DNA reads TGTGCCAGCAGTCCATTATCGATCGGTGAGCAGTTCTTC. Using reference TRBV2 and TRBJ2-1 for the parts outside the CDR3, the full variable domain is EPEVTQTPSHQVTQMGQEVILRCVPISNHLYFYWYRQILGQKVEFLVSFYNNEISEKSEIFDDQFSVERPDGSNFTLKIRSTKLEDSAMYFCASSPLSIGEQFFGPGTRLTVL.

The V gene is TRBV2, the J gene TRBJ1-6; tentative D call: TRBD1 (6 bases). CDR1 is SNHLY and CDR2 is FYNNEI in the germline V gene. Between the trimmed V and J ends, which lost 2 bases and 7 bases, there was a span of 9 bases. The CDR3 runs to 14 residues. The CDR3 is CASSETGRNSPLHF. The DNA for the CDR3 is TGTGCCAGCAGTGAAACAGGGAGGAATTCACCCCTCCACTTT.

The rearrangement links TRBV5-1 to TRBJ2-2; 9 nucleotides match TRBD2. CDR1 and CDR2 (germline): SGHRS, YFSETQ. The CDR3 spans 16 residues. Trimming cost V 4 bases and J 2 bases; bases outside gene matches: 6. The CDR3 region is CASSVSGGSNTGELFF. DNA of the CDR3: TGCGCCAGCAGCGTTAGCGGGGGAAGTAACACCGGGGAGCTGTTTTTT.

The chain combines TRBV7-2 with TRBJ1-2; 7 nucleotides agree with TRBD1. Germline values: CDR1 SGHTA, CDR2 FQGNSA. V shed 1 base, J shed 4 bases, and the junction held 6 bases outside the gene matches. CDR3 length equals 15 residues. The DNA for the CDR3 is TGTGCCAGCAGCTTAGGAGGGGGCTCGACCTATGGCTACACCTTC. Its translation: CASSLGGGSTYGYTF.

This chain connects TRBV5-1 to TRBJ2-3; TRBD2 matches 8 bases. Germline CDR1 is SGHRS and CDR2 is YFSETQ. V shed 1 base and J 2 bases; nucleotides not matched to a gene: 6. The CDR3 runs to 16 residues. In nucleotides, the CDR3 is TGCGCCAGCAGCTTGACAGGGACTAGATCCACAGATACGCAGTATTTT. This codes for CASSLTGTRSTDTQYF. Complete variable domain (other parts from reference TRBV5-1 and TRBJ2-3): KAGVTQTPRYLIKTRGQQVTLSCSPISGHRSVSWYQQTPGQGLQFLFEYFSETQRNKGNFPGRFSGRQFSNSRSEMNVSTLELGDSALYLCASSLTGTRSTDTQYFGPGTRLTVL.